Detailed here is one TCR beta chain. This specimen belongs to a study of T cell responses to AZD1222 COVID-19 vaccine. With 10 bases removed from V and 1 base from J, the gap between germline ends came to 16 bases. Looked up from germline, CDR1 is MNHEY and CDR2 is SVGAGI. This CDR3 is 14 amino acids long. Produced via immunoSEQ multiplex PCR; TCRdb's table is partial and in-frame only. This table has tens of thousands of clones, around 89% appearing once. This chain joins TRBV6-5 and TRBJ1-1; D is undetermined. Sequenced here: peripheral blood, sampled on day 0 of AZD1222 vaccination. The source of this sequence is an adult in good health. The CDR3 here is CATVSRHPNTEAFF. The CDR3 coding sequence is TGTGCCACAGTGAGTAGACACCCGAACACTGAAGCTTTCTTT.